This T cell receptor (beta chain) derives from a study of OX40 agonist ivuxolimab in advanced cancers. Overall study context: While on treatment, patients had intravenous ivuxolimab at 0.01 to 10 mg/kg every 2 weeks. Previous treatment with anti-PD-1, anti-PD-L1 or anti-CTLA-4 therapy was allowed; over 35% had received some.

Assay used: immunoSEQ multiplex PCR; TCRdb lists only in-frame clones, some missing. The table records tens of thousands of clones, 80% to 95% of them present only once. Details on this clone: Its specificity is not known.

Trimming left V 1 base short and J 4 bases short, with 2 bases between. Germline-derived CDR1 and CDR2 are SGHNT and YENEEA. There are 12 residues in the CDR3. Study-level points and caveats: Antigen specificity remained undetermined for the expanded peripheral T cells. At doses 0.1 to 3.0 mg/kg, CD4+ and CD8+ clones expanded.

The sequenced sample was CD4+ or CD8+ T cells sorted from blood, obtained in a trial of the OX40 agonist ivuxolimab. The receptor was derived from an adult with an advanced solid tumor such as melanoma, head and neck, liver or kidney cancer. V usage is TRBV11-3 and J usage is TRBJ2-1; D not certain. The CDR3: CASSLVYNEQFF. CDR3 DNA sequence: TGTGCCAGCAGCTTAGTTTACAATGAGCAGTTCTTC.